This TCR beta chain is from a study of blood T cell repertoires in COVID-19. The CDR3 covers 17 residues. J gave up 8 bases and V 1 base, and 9 bases lay outside the gene matches. Germline CDR1 SEHNR, CDR2 FQNEAQ (reference sequence). This clone was detected only a few times. The data were produced by immunoSEQ multiplex PCR, yet TCRdb's version contains in-frame clones alone and is incomplete. The table has a few hundred thousand clones, about 92% seen once; the top ten hold around a sixth. The V call is TRBV7-9, the J call TRBJ2-4; 12 nucleotides agree with TRBD2. This receptor was taken from a woman younger than 45 who had recovered from COVID-19. Sequenced input: PBMCs or T cells enriched from blood (not recorded which). The CDR3, as DNA: TGTGCCAGCAGCTTAGACCGGACTAGCGGGGTGGGGGACATTCAGTACTTC. Protein: CASSLDRTSGVGDIQYF.